Included here is one T cell receptor (beta chain) sequence, with context. Clones were sequenced by immunoSEQ multiplex PCR, and TCRdb holds only the in-frame ones, with some missing. The sample holds around 350,000 clones, around 86% seen once. Germline V gene lookup returns CDR1 SGHDT and CDR2 YYEEEE. Losses at the gene ends were 2 bases for V and 5 bases for J; bases not matched to a gene: 9. This CDR3 is 15 amino acids long. The sample is drawn from a study of cytomegalovirus exposure and HLA in healthy donors. Looking at the study overall: The 120 validation repertoires, a later analysis reported, used the same platform as the 600 to 700 repertoires from the first cohort.

From the 120-subject validation cohort, which was separate from the roughly 670-subject first cohort, the donors were drawn. The sequence was obtained from a woman aged 18-29 years in good health and CMV-seronegative. The sample was PBMCs. The chain joins TRBV5-6 to TRBJ2-5; 7 nucleotides match TRBD2. The CDR3 nucleotides are TGTGCCAGCAGCTTTTTTGCATCCGGGGGGGAGACCCAGTACTTC. Encoded protein: CASSFFASGGETQYF.